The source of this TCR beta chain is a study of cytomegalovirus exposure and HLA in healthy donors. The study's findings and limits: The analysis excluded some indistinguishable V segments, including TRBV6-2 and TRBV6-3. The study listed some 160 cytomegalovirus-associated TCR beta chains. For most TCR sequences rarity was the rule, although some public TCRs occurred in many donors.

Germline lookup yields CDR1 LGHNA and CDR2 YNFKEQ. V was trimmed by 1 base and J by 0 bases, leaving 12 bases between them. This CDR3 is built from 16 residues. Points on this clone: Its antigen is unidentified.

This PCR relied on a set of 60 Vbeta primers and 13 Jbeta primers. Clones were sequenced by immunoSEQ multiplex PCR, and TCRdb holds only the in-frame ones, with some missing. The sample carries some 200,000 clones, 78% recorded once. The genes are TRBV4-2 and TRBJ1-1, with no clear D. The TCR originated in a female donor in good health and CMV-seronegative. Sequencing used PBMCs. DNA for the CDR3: TGTGCCAGCAGCCAAGTAGGAGACGGTATGAACACTGAAGCTTTCTTT. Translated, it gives CASSQVGDGMNTEAFF.